This TCR beta chain was captured in a study of prognosis after radiotherapy for stage I lung cancer (dated by TCRdb to 2020 to 2022). About the investigation overall: Between early 2018 and January 2019, fewer than 20 stage I NSCLC patients were enrolled in Nanjing, China. All patients were regarded as medically inoperable, because of comorbidities in about eleven patients and refusal of surgery in several patients. About 20% of the 19 patients developed distant metastases after SBRT, at a median of approximately 7 months; the other 15 showed no significant progression. Squamous cell carcinoma histology was identified in 7 or 8 patients, and adenocarcinoma histology was identified in roughly eleven patients. The study profiled peripheral blood TCR beta repertoires from stage I NSCLC patients before and after stereotactic body radiotherapy and related them to distant failure. In every patient, SBRT was given without any concurrent therapy. SBRT was delivered in 3 to 5 fractions with a biologically effective dose of at least 100 Gy, and image-guided IMRT or VMAT was used for delivery. Newly diagnosed primary stage I lung tumors occurred in roughly 15 patients, and oligometastatic NSCLC after surgical resection of the primary tumor occurred in 4 or 5. The cohort was made up of under 15 men and roughly 6 women, with a median age of approximately 74 years and an age range of about 50 to 95 years. The study sequenced about 40 blood samples from some 19 patients, one before and one after SBRT per patient.

What the research found in general, with its limitations: A decrease in unique TCR clone counts was observed after SBRT (median approximately 9,800 before versus roughly 6,900 after; Wilcoxon paired P=0.011). Post-SBRT Shannon entropy and its change from baseline were lower in patients who developed distant metastases; baseline Shannon entropy was not associated with metastases. Limitations of the study included a small cohort and short follow-up, and the study findings need independent validation. Differences in TRBV and TRBJ usage frequencies by metastasis status were reportedly observed in two V genes at baseline and in 8 to 10 V and two J genes after SBRT. No determination of tumor specificity was made for expanded TCR clones. All reported P values were unadjusted for multiple comparisons.

Two rounds of multiplex PCR were used to amplify the TCR beta CDR3 region from genomic DNA. The first PCR round used primers specific to each TRBV and TRBJ gene, and the primer sequences were filed in Chinese patent CN105087789A. Universal primers were used in the second round of PCR. The Roche High Pure PCR Template Preparation Kit was used to extract genomic DNA from frozen PBMCs. Libraries were sequenced paired-end with 151 bp reads on an Illumina HiSeq 3000. The authors' analysis ran thus. CutAdapt was used to remove raw reads lacking the multiplex PCR primer sequences. High-quality paired reads were merged into contigs with PEAR. By aligning each contig to reference sequences, MiXCR assigned the TRB V, D and J gene segments to that contig. CDR3 sequences were clustered by base quality and sequence similarity to remove sequencing errors. Diversity was calculated as Shannon entropy divided by the natural log of the number of productive TCR sequences. Clonality was defined as one minus Shannon entropy divided by the natural log of the number of unique clonotypes. The Youden index of ROC curves was used to select progression-free survival cut-offs for repertoire metrics, and analyses were performed in R 3.5.3. In-frame beta chains were kept once TCRdb had trimmed the public reads at Q25 with fastp and called clones with MiXCR. Each CDR3 protein appears once, grouped with its most common genes and DNA. For this entry, the V and J calls and clone size follow TCRdb and not the study's own pipeline. The sample table lists some 36,000 distinct CDR3 sequences, roughly 24% of them with a count of one. 25% to 30% of the sample is in the top ten clones.

This clonotype showed up just once. No antigen is known for it. The sample holds no much larger clone one base away, and base qualities are not on file. A single read counts as weak evidence. All patients had node-negative disease on CT and PET/CT, and none had a history of other malignancies or had previously received chemotherapy or radiotherapy. At each of two time points, approximately 5.9 milliliters of peripheral venous blood were collected into EDTA tubes. Ficoll-Paque Plus density-gradient centrifugation was used to isolate PBMCs. Right after collection, samples were placed at -80 degrees C and kept there until analysis. The material was PBMCs, obtained before or after stereotactic body radiation therapy (not recorded which). The sequence derives from a donor aged 50 or older with non-small cell lung cancer.

The CDR3 is CSVEEWEGELFF. The nucleotides read TGCAGCGTTGAAGAATGGGAGGGGGAGCTGTTTTTT. Recombination linked TRBV29-1 to TRBJ2-2, and TRBD2 may be the D gene, going by 5 matching bases. Reading the germline V gene gives CDR1 SQVTM and CDR2 ANQGSEA. The junction carries 7 bases between V and J, which are trimmed by 0 bases and 8 bases respectively. From its cysteine to its phenylalanine, the CDR3 spans 12 amino acids. Kept here is only the CDR3 DNA, which spans 36 bases and is read in frame from base 1.